The 13 T cell receptor beta chains reported below all come from one sample, sequenced in a study of shared clonotypes between healthy human individuals. TCRdb keeps only in-frame clones here, not all; method: immunoSEQ multiplex PCR. The data show just over 2,000,000 clones, roughly 94% seen once. Source material: naive CD4+ T cells sorted from blood. Specified subset: CD45RA+ positively selected. These receptors originate from a man aged 18 to 29 in good health.

This sequence joins TRBV7-3 and TRBJ1-6; maybe TRBD1 (5 bases). CDR1 is SGHTA, CDR2 FQGTGA, per germline. CDR3 size: 14 residues. Trimming stripped 2 bases from V and 10 bases from J, with 12 bases between. In DNA, the CDR3 is TGTGCCAGCAGCTTAGGAGGGGCCACCTCACCCCTCCACTTT. As protein: CASSLGGATSPLHF.

Concerning this clone itself: Within the sample, other DNA sequences also encode this same CDR3. This chain connects TRBV18 to TRBJ2-7; TRBD1 matches 9 bases. CDR3 length: 15 amino acids. J gave up 4 bases and V 0 bases, and 4 bases lay outside the gene matches. Germline CDR1 KGHSH, CDR2 LQKENI. The CDR3 sequence is CASSPPGQGSYEQYF. CDR3 in DNA: TGTGCCAGCTCACCACCGGGACAGGGCTCGTACGAGCAGTACTTC.

V and J are TRBV2 and TRBJ1-4; 8 bases are shared with TRBD1. The CDR3 spans 14 residues. Germline V gene sequence: CDR1 SNHLY, CDR2 FYNNEI. V shed 5 bases, J shed 7 bases, and the junction held 6 bases outside the gene matches. The DNA of the CDR3 is TGTGCCAGCAGTTGGACAGGGTCAGGTGAAAAACTGTTTTTT. The encoded protein is CASSWTGSGEKLFF.

For this clone: Relative to the germline gene, one junction end is altered; a read error may explain this. This sequence joins TRBV7-7 and TRBJ1-6; D perhaps matches TRBD1 (5 bases). The germline V gene encodes CDR1 SSHAT and CDR2 FNYEAQ (reference sequence). This CDR3 contains 14 residues. CDR3 sequence: CASSFRQYNSPLHF. The CDR3 DNA follows: TGTGCTAGCAGCTTTCGACAGTATAATTCACCCCTCCACTTT.

The chain links TRBV6-5 to TRBJ2-7; 14 nucleotides line up with TRBD2. V lost 6 bases to trimming and J lost 8 bases; unmatched junction nucleotides: 9. Germline CDR1 reads MNHEY; CDR2 reads SVGAGI. The CDR3 runs to 15 residues. The CDR3 coding sequence is TGTGCCAGCAGACCGGGACTAGCGGGAGACTTCAAGCAGTACTTC. It yields the protein CASRPGLAGDFKQYF.

The chain couples TRBV7-3 to TRBJ2-3; D remains unclear. The CDR3 covers 15 residues. Trimming cost V 1 base and J 8 bases, with 16 bases left between them. Germline V gene lookup returns CDR1 SGHTA and CDR2 FQGTGA. The CDR3 sequence: CASSLKIANRSTQYF. The CDR3 nucleotides read TGTGCCAGCAGCTTAAAAATTGCTAACAGAAGTACGCAGTATTTT. The full variable domain, rest sourced from reference TRBV7-3 and TRBJ2-3, is GAGVSQTPSNKVTEKGKYVELRCDPISGHTALYWYRQSLGQGPEFLIYFQGTGAADDSGLPNDRFFAVRPEGSVSTLKIQRTERGDSAVYLCASSLKIANRSTQYFGPGTRLTVL.

V and J are TRBV7-2 and TRBJ1-3; D unclear. Germline CDR1 reads SGHTA; CDR2 reads FQGNSA. The V gene lost 0 bases and the J gene lost 1 base, with 10 bases spanning the gap. This CDR3 region has 16 residues. The CDR3 DNA reads TGTGCCAGCAGCTTAGCGGCCGCTTGGTCTGGAAACACCATATATTTT. It encodes CASSLAAAWSGNTIYF.

The chain links TRBV7-2 to TRBJ1-1, with a possible D match to TRBD1 (5 bases). The V end was cut by 3 bases, the J end by 0 bases, with 14 bases between. From germline, CDR1 is SGHTA and CDR2 FQGNSA. This CDR3 has 16 amino acids. The CDR3 region is CASSFFSPGMNTEAFF. The CDR3 nucleotides read TGTGCCAGCAGCTTCTTTTCGCCAGGGATGAACACTGAAGCTTTCTTT.

The CDR3 DNA follows: TGTGCCAGCAGCTTAGCTTTTTATAGGGAAACTGAAGCTTTCTTT. It codes for CASSLAFYRETEAFF. This chain connects TRBV7-9 to TRBJ1-1; unclear D gene. The CDR3 consists of 15 residues. Germline V gene lookup returns CDR1 SEHNR and CDR2 FQNEAQ (reference sequence). V was cut by 0 bases and J by 5 bases, with 13 bases left in between.

The chain uses TRBV7-2 and TRBJ2-1; D gene uncertain. V was cut by 1 base and J by 5 bases, with 9 bases left in between. Germline CDR1 and CDR2: SGHTA and FQGNSA. There are 14 residues in the CDR3. Written as DNA, the CDR3 is TGTGCCAGCAGCTTAGAAGTCAGCAACAATGAGCAGTTCTTC. As protein: CASSLEVSNNEQFF.

The chain recombines TRBV5-1 with TRBJ1-6; D is possibly TRBD1 (5 bases). This CDR3 region has 16 residues. Trimming stripped 0 bases from V and 10 bases from J, with 17 bases between. Looked up from germline, CDR1 is SGHRS and CDR2 is YFSETQ. The CDR3 loop reads CASSLAGDSIGSPLHF. The CDR3 region has the DNA TGCGCCAGCAGCTTGGCGGGGGATAGTATCGGCTCACCCCTCCACTTT.

This chain uses TRBV5-4 with TRBJ1-5, with D uncertain. CDR1 is SGHNT and CDR2 is YYREEE in the germline V gene (reference sequence). This CDR3 has 14 amino acids. Trimming removed 4 bases at V and 0 bases at J, with 8 bases between. This CDR3 reads CASSVQYSNQPQHF. CDR3 in DNA: TGTGCCAGCAGCGTCCAGTATAGCAATCAGCCCCAGCATTTT.

The CDR3 DNA reads TGCGCCAGCAGCTCGTCGGGCCCGACTTACGAGCAGTACTTC. Translated, it gives CASSSSGPTYEQYF. The chain is built from TRBV5-1 and TRBJ2-7; the D is unclear. V gave up 3 bases and J gave up 4 bases, with 14 bases separating them. Germline V lookup: CDR1 SGHRS, CDR2 YFSETQ. The CDR3 is made up of 14 amino acids.